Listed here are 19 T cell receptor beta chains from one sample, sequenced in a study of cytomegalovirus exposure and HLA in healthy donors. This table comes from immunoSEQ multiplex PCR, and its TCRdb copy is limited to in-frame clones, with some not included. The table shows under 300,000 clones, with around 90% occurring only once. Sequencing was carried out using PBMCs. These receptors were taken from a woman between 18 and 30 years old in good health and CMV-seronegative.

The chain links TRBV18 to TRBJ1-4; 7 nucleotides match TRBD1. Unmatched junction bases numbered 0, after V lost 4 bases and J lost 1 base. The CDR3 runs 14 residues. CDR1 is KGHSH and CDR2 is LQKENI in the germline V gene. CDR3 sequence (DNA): TGTGCCAGCTCACGACAGGGAACTAATGAAAAACTGTTTTTT. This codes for CASSRQGTNEKLFF.

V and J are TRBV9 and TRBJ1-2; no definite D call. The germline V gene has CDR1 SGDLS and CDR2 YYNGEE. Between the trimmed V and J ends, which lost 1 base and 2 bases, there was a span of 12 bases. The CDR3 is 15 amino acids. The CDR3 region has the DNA TGTGCCAGCAGCGTAAGGAGGGATGGGAACTATGGCTACACCTTC. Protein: CASSVRRDGNYGYTF. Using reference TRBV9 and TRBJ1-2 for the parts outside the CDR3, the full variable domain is DSGVTQTPKHLITATGQRVTLRCSPRSGDLSVYWYQQSLDQGLQFLIQYYNGEERAKGNILERFSAQQFPDLHSELNLSSLELGDSALYFCASSVRRDGNYGYTFGSGTRLTVV.

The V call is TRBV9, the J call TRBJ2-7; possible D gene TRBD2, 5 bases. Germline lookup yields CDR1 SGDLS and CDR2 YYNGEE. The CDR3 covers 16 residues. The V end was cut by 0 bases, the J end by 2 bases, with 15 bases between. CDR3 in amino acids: CASSVGRRGFPYEQYF. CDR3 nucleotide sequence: TGTGCCAGCAGCGTAGGTCGTCGGGGATTCCCCTACGAGCAGTACTTC.

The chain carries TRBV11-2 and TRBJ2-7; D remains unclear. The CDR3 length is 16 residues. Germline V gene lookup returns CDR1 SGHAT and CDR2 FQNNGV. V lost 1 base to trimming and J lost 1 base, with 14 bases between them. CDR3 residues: CASSLARSFRSYEQYF. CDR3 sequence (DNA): TGTGCCAGCAGCTTAGCCCGTTCCTTCAGATCCTACGAGCAGTACTTC.

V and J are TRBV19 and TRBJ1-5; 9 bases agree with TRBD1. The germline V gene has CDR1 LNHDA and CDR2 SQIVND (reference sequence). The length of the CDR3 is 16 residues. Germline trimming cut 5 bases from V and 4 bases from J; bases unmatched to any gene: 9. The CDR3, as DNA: TGTGCCAGTAGTCTGACACGGACAGGGGTGAATCAGCCCCAGCATTTT. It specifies CASSLTRTGVNQPQHF.

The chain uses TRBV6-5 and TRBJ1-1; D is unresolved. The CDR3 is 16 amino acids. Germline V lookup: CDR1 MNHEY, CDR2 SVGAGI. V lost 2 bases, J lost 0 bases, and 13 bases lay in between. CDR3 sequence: CASSYGANTMNTEAFF. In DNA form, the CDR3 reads TGTGCCAGCAGTTACGGAGCGAACACCATGAACACTGAAGCTTTCTTT.

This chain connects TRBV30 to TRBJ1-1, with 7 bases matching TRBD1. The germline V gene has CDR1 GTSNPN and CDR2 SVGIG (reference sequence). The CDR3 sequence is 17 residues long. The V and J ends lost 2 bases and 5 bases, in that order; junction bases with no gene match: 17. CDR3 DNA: TGTGCCTGGAGTCCTCCCGACAGGGATCACACGGGGACTGAAGCTTTCTTT. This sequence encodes CAWSPPDRDHTGTEAFF.

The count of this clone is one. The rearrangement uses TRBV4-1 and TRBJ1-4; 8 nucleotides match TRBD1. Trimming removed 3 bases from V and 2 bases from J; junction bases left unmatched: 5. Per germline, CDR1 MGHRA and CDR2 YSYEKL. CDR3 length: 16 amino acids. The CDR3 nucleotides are TGCGCCAGCAGCCAGGGACAGGCTGACACTAATGAAAAACTGTTTTTT. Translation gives CASSQGQADTNEKLFF.

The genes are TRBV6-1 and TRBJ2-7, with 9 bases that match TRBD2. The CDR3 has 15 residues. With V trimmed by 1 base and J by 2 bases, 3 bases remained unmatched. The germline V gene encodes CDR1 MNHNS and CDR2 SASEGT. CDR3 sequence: CASSEETSGPYEQYV. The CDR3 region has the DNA TGTGCCAGCAGTGAAGAAACTAGCGGGCCCTACGAGCAGTACGTC.

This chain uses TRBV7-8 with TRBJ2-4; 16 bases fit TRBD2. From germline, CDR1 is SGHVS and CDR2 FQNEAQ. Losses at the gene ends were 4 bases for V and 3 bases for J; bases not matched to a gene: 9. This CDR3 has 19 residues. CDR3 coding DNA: TGTGCCAGCAGCTCAGCGGGACTAGCGGGGGGGCCTGTCAAAAACATTCAGTACTTC. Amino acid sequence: CASSSAGLAGGPVKNIQYF.

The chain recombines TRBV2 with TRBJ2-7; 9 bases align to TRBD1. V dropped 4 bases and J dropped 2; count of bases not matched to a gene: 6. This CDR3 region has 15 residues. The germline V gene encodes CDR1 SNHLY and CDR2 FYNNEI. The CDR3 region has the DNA TGTGCCAGCAGTGTCCTCGGACAGGGGCCCTACGAGCAGTACGTC. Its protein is CASSVLGQGPYEQYV.

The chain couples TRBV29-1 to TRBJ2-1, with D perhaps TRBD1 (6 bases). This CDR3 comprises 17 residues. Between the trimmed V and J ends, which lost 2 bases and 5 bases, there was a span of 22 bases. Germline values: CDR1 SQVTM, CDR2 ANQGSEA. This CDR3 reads CSVESEFRQDENNEQFF. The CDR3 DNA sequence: TGCAGCGTTGAAAGCGAGTTTCGACAGGATGAGAACAATGAGCAGTTCTTC.

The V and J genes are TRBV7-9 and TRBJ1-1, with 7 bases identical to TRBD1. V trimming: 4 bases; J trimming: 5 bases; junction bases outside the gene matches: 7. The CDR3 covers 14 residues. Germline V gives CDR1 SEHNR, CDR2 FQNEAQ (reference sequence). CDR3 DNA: TGTGCCAGCAGCTCGACAGGGAGGTTGACTGAAGCTTTCTTT. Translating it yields CASSSTGRLTEAFF. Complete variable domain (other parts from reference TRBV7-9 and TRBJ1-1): DTGVSQNPRHKITKRGQNVTFRCDPISEHNRLYWYRQTLGQGPEFLTYFQNEAQLEKSRLLSDRFSAERPKGSFSTLEIQRTEQGDSAMYLCASSSTGRLTEAFFGQGTRLTVV.

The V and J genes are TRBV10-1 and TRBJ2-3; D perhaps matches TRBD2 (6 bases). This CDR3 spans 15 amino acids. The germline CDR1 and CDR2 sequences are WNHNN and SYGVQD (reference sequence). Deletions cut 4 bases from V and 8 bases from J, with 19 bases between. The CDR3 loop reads CASSVERRGRGTQYF. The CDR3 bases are TGCGCCAGCAGTGTCGAGAGACGGGGGAGAGGTACGCAGTATTTT.

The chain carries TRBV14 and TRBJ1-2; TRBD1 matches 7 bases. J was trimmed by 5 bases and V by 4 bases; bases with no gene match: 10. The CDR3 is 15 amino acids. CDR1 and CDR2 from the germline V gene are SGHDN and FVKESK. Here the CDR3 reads CASSPPGRGQYGYTF. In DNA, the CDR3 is TGTGCCAGCAGCCCCCCGGGCCGGGGACAGTATGGCTACACCTTC.

For the CDR3, the DNA is TGTGCCAGCAGCTCTCCCCGGAACACTGAAGCTTTCTTT. Its protein is CASSSPRNTEAFF. This chain uses TRBV5-4 with TRBJ1-1; D is unclear. The CDR3 totals 13 residues. Germline lookup yields CDR1 SGHNT and CDR2 YYREEE (reference sequence). The V and J ends lost 3 bases and 1 base respectively, with 7 bases between them.

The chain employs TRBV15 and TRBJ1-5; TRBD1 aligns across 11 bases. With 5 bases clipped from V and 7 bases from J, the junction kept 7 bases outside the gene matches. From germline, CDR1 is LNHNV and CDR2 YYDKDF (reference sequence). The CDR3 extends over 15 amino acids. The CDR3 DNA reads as TGTGCCACCAGCCCGGACAGGGGGCGGGTACAGCCCCAGCATTTT. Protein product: CATSPDRGRVQPQHF.

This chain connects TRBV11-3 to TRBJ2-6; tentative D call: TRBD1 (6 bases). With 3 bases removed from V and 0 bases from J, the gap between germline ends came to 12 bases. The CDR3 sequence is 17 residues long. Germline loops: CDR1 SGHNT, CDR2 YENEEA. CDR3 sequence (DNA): TGTGCCAGCAGCTTCACAGGGCCGCTCTCTGGGGCCAACGTCCTGACTTTC. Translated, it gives CASSFTGPLSGANVLTF.

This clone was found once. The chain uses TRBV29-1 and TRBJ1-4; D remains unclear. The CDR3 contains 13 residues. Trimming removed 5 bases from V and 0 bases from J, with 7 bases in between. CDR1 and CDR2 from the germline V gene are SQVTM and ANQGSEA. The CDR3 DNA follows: TGCAGCGTTATAGAAGCAACTAATGAAAAACTGTTTTTT. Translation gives CSVIEATNEKLFF.